These 28 T cell receptor beta chains were all obtained from the same sample, sequenced in a study of blood T cell repertoires in COVID-19. This table comes from immunoSEQ multiplex PCR, and its TCRdb copy is limited to in-frame clones, with some not included. The top ten hold 9.6% of the sample, which has 55,000 to 75,000 clones, roughly 80% seen once. Sequencing used peripheral blood. Receptor source: a man older than 75 with COVID-19, enrolled during active disease.

The CDR3 sequence: CASSVASGRAGGELFF. Written as DNA, the CDR3 is TGTGCCAGCAGCGTAGCTAGCGGGAGGGCCGGCGGGGAGCTGTTTTTT. The V and J genes are TRBV9 and TRBJ2-2; 12 bases fit TRBD2. The J segment lost 7 bases and the V segment lost 0 bases, leaving 4 bases of the junction unmatched. Germline V gene sequence: CDR1 SGDLS, CDR2 YYNGEE. CDR3 length equals 16 residues.

The chain recombines TRBV4-3 with TRBJ1-1; 12 bases match TRBD1. There are 14 residues in the CDR3. V lost 8 bases, J lost 4 bases, and 5 bases stayed unmatched. Germline assignment: CDR1 LGHNA and CDR2 YSLEER. The CDR3 DNA is TGCGCCAGCGGGACAGGGGGCGCGAGCACTGAAGCTTTCTTT. Its translation: CASGTGGASTEAFF.

The V call is TRBV14, the J call TRBJ2-5; TRBD2 agrees at 9 bases. This CDR3 has 17 residues. In germline, CDR1 is SGHDN, CDR2 FVKESK. J was trimmed by 4 bases and V by 4 bases; bases with no gene match: 13. The CDR3, as DNA: TGTGCCAGCAGCCCGGACAGAGCGGGAGGCCCCCGAGAGACCCAGTACTTC. Amino acids: CASSPDRAGGPRETQYF.

The gene calls are TRBV7-2 and TRBJ2-2; 7 bases map to TRBD1. After removal of 1 base from V and 4 bases from J, the junction contained 3 bases not matched to a gene. Germline loops: CDR1 SGHTA, CDR2 FQGNSA. This CDR3 has 15 residues. The CDR3 bases are TGTGCCAGCAGCTTAGAAGGGGGCGTCACCGGGGAGCTGTTTTTT. Residues: CASSLEGGVTGELFF.

In its sample, this clone was seen a few times. The chain recombines TRBV3-1 (or the pseudogene TRBV3-2) with TRBJ2-3, with 9 bases matching TRBD1. V shed 0 bases, J shed 4 bases, and the junction held 5 bases outside the gene matches. The CDR3 contains 16 residues. Per the germline V gene, CDR1 is LGHDT and CDR2 is YNNKEL (reference sequence). CDR3 sequence (DNA): TGTGCCAGCAGCCAAGAACGGGACAGGGCCCCAGATACGCAGTATTTT. It encodes CASSQERDRAPDTQYF.

The CDR3 loop is CASSYSWTENTEAFF. CDR3 coding DNA: TGTGCCAGCAGTTACTCGTGGACAGAGAACACTGAAGCTTTCTTT. The chain combines TRBV6-5 with TRBJ1-1, with D perhaps TRBD1 (6 bases). The CDR3 contains 15 residues. Deletions cut 0 bases from V and 1 base from J, with 9 bases between. Germline CDR1 reads MNHEY; CDR2 reads SVGAGI.

This clone was found once. The chain has TRBV19 and TRBJ2-4; 8 bases line up with TRBD1. Germline V gene lookup returns CDR1 LNHDA and CDR2 SQIVND (reference sequence). The CDR3 is 20 residues long. V shed 5 bases and J 0 bases; nucleotides not matched to a gene: 18. Written as DNA, the CDR3 is TGTGCCAGTAGTGCCCGCAATACCCGAATCGGACAGGGAGCCAAAAACATTCAGTACTTC. Its translation is CASSARNTRIGQGAKNIQYF.

This CDR3 reads CAWSVPAPNQPQHF. The DNA for the CDR3 is TGTGCCTGGAGTGTACCTGCGCCGAATCAGCCCCAGCATTTT. The rearrangement links TRBV30 to TRBJ1-5; no definite D call. Trimming took 0 bases from V and 4 from J, leaving 10 bases between them. Per germline, CDR1 GTSNPN and CDR2 SVGIG (reference sequence). The CDR3 has 14 amino acids.

The rearrangement joins TRBV11-2 to TRBJ2-1; D might be TRBD1 (5 bases). The V and J ends lost 1 base and 5 bases respectively, with 9 bases between them. The CDR3 is 14 amino acids. Germline lookup yields CDR1 SGHAT and CDR2 FQNNGV. CDR3 sequence: CASSLAQGDNEQFF. The CDR3 DNA reads as TGTGCCAGCAGCTTAGCGCAGGGTGACAATGAGCAGTTCTTC.

The chain is built from TRBV28 and TRBJ1-6; perhaps TRBD1 as D (5 bases). V was clipped by 6 bases and J by 0 bases, with 15 bases between them. CDR3 length equals 17 residues. CDR1 MDHEN and CDR2 SYDVKM come from the germline V gene. The CDR3 DNA follows: TGTGCCAGCAGGCTGGGGACTGTGAGCTCCTATAATTCACCCCTCCACTTT. This codes for CASRLGTVSSYNSPLHF.

This chain joins TRBV19 and TRBJ2-1; 10 bases match TRBD2. This CDR3 has 13 amino acids. Germline CDR1 LNHDA, CDR2 SQIVND (reference sequence). The V and J ends lost 9 bases and 11 bases, in that order; junction bases with no gene match: 10. CDR3 coding DNA: TGTGCCAGCGGACTAGCGGACTCCAACCAGCAGTTCTTC. Protein: CASGLADSNQQFF. The variable domain in full, completed from reference TRBV19 and TRBJ2-1, reads DGGITQSPKYLFRKEGQNVTLSCEQNLNHDAMYWYRQDPGQGLRLIYYSQIVNDFQKGDIAEGYSVSREKKESFPLTVTSAQKNPTAFYLCASGLADSNQQFFGPGTRLTVL.

The J gene is TRBJ1-1, the V gene TRBV18, with TRBD1 matching 7 bases. Germline V gene sequence: CDR1 KGHSH, CDR2 LQKENI. Trimming cost V 0 bases and J 3 bases; bases outside gene matches: 4. The CDR3 consists of 15 residues. CDR3 sequence: CASSPPSTGDTEAFF. For the CDR3, the DNA is TGTGCCAGCTCACCACCGAGTACAGGGGACACTGAAGCTTTCTTT.

This chain uses TRBV2 with TRBJ1-5; D is uncertain. Per the germline V gene, CDR1 is SNHLY and CDR2 is FYNNEI. The ends were cut back, 6 bases at V and 2 bases at J, with 11 bases in the middle. The CDR3 consists of 14 residues. CDR3 region: CASRAEVGNQPQHF. In DNA form, the CDR3 reads TGTGCCAGCAGAGCGGAGGTCGGCAATCAGCCCCAGCATTTT.

The gene calls are TRBV4-2 and TRBJ1-5; TRBD1 aligns across 7 bases. This CDR3 region has 14 residues. V dropped 4 bases and J dropped 3; count of bases not matched to a gene: 3. CDR1 is LGHNA, CDR2 YNFKEQ, per germline. This CDR3 reads CASSPGQLNQPQHF. CDR3 DNA sequence: TGTGCCAGCAGCCCGGGACAGCTCAATCAGCCCCAGCATTTT.

This chain connects TRBV10-2 to TRBJ1-5; D is unclear. Germline V gives CDR1 WSHSY, CDR2 SAAADI. The ends were cut back, 3 bases at V and 0 bases at J, with 6 bases in the middle. This CDR3 has 14 residues. The CDR3 sequence: CASSDSLSNQPQHF. The DNA for the CDR3 is TGCGCCAGCAGTGACAGTCTTAGCAATCAGCCCCAGCATTTT.

Regarding this clone: The same CDR3 arises from other DNA sequences in this sample as well. The rearrangement links TRBV5-1 to TRBJ2-5, with TRBD1 identical over 10 bases. V trimming: 0 bases; J trimming: 5 bases; junction bases outside the gene matches: 4. The CDR3 runs to 15 residues. Germline CDR1 SGHRS, CDR2 YFSETQ. The CDR3 DNA sequence: TGCGCCAGCAGCTTGGCCGGGACAGGGGAGGAGACCCAGTACTTC. Encoded protein: CASSLAGTGEETQYF. The whole variable domain, filled in from reference TRBV5-1 and TRBJ2-5, reads KAGVTQTPRYLIKTRGQQVTLSCSPISGHRSVSWYQQTPGQGLQFLFEYFSETQRNKGNFPGRFSGRQFSNSRSEMNVSTLELGDSALYLCASSLAGTGEETQYFGPGTRLLVL.

J is TRBJ2-5 and V is TRBV19; 12 bases line up with TRBD2. V shed 4 bases, J shed 4 bases, and the junction held 4 bases outside the gene matches. CDR3 size: 15 residues. The germline CDR1 and CDR2 sequences are LNHDA and SQIVND (reference sequence). CDR3 residues: CASSRTSGNRETQYF. CDR3 DNA sequence: TGTGCCAGTAGTAGGACTAGCGGGAATAGAGAGACCCAGTACTTC.

This sequence joins TRBV4-1 and TRBJ2-1; 11 nucleotides align to TRBD2. V trimming: 0 bases; J trimming: 0 bases; junction bases outside the gene matches: 7. The CDR3 runs to 19 residues. From germline, CDR1 is MGHRA and CDR2 YSYEKL. The CDR3 region is CASSQEALAGAISYNEQFF. As DNA, the CDR3 is TGCGCCAGCAGCCAAGAAGCACTAGCGGGAGCCATCTCCTACAATGAGCAGTTCTTC.

The V and J genes are TRBV19 and TRBJ2-2; the match to TRBD2 covers 10 bases. The CDR3 has 17 residues. Germline V CDR1 and CDR2: LNHDA, SQIVND (reference sequence). The V segment lost 1 base and the J segment 3 bases; nucleotides outside the gene matches: 5. CDR3 nucleotide sequence: TGTGCCAGTAGTATAGGGGGACTAGCGCTGGACACCGGGGAGCTGTTTTTT. Protein sequence: CASSIGGLALDTGELFF.

J is TRBJ1-1 and V is TRBV7-3, with 9 bases aligning to TRBD1. The CDR3 contains 14 residues. V lost 5 bases and J lost 4; bases outside the gene matches: 5. CDR1 is SGHTA and CDR2 is FQGTGA in the germline V gene. The CDR3 DNA reads TGTGCCAGCAGCCAGAGACAGGGGGGCACTGAAGCTTTCTTT. Encoded protein: CASSQRQGGTEAFF.

DNA for the CDR3: TGTGCCAGCAGCTTCTACCGGAACACTGAAGCTTTCTTT. Its translation is CASSFYRNTEAFF. The chain couples TRBV11-2 to TRBJ1-1; D not resolved. From germline, CDR1 is SGHAT and CDR2 FQNNGV. The CDR3 has 13 amino acids. V gave up 3 bases and J gave up 1 base, with 6 bases separating them.

This sequence joins TRBV3-1 (or the pseudogene TRBV3-2) and TRBJ1-3; D unresolved. V was clipped by 1 base and J by 2 bases, with 9 bases between them. Germline V gene sequence: CDR1 LGHDT, CDR2 YNNKEL (reference sequence). The CDR3 loop spans 15 amino acids. The CDR3 sequence is CASSQVGGTGNTIYF. The DNA for the CDR3 is TGTGCCAGCAGCCAAGTTGGTGGCACTGGAAACACCATATATTTT.

The chain combines TRBV27 with TRBJ2-2; 8 bases match TRBD1. Losses at the gene ends were 10 bases for V and 3 bases for J; bases not matched to a gene: 4. Germline CDR1 and CDR2: MNHEY and SMNVEV (reference sequence). The CDR3 runs to 13 residues. The CDR3 nucleotides read TGTGCCATCAGACAGGGGTACACCGGGGAGCTGTTTTTT. Translating it yields CAIRQGYTGELFF.

The genes are TRBV5-1 and TRBJ1-2; the D gene is possibly TRBD1 (6 bases). Germline values: CDR1 SGHRS, CDR2 YFSETQ. The CDR3 covers 15 residues. V lost 4 bases, J lost 5 bases, and 18 bases lay in between. The CDR3 is CASSVGQTTGYGYTF. In DNA form, the CDR3 reads TGCGCCAGCAGCGTCGGACAGACTACGGGGTATGGCTACACCTTC.

This clone was counted between two and nine times. The J gene is TRBJ2-2, the V gene TRBV19; possibly TRBD2 for D (5 bases). The CDR3 is made up of 14 amino acids. V lost 0 bases to trimming and J lost 4 bases, with 6 bases between them. Per germline, CDR1 LNHDA and CDR2 SQIVND (reference sequence). Here the CDR3 reads CASSIDRGTGELFF. Here the CDR3 DNA reads TGTGCCAGTAGTATAGACCGGGGCACCGGGGAGCTGTTTTTT.

The chain has TRBV11-2 and TRBJ1-1; tentatively, D is TRBD1 (6 bases). This CDR3 has 15 residues. V gave up 0 bases and J gave up 5 bases, with 13 bases separating them. Germline V gene lookup returns CDR1 SGHAT and CDR2 FQNNGV. The CDR3 DNA reads TGTGCCAGCAGCTTAGAGCGTTTGAGGGGGACTGAAGCTTTCTTT. It codes for CASSLERLRGTEAFF.

This clone was observed a handful of times. The J gene is TRBJ1-2, the V gene TRBV15; 7 bases fit TRBD1. This CDR3 spans 14 amino acids. Germline V gene lookup returns CDR1 LNHNV and CDR2 YYDKDF (reference sequence). Germline trimming cut 4 bases from V and 4 bases from J; bases unmatched to any gene: 6. DNA for the CDR3: TGTGCCACCAGCAACCGGGACAGCTTCTATGGCTACACCTTC. Translated, it gives CATSNRDSFYGYTF.

This sequence joins TRBV4-3 and TRBJ2-5; 10 bases agree with TRBD2. Germline V lookup: CDR1 LGHNA, CDR2 YSLEER. The CDR3 length is 14 residues. V lost 2 bases to trimming and J lost 3 bases; unmatched junction nucleotides: 0. The CDR3 DNA sequence: TGCGCCAGCAGCCAACTAGCGGGGGAAGAGACCCAGTACTTC. Residues: CASSQLAGEETQYF.